This T cell receptor beta chain appears in the sequencing data of a study of Ad26.COV2.S vaccination and SARS-CoV-2 variants. Some clones are missing from TCRdb's copy, which holds only in-frame ones; the method was immunoSEQ multiplex PCR. The sample has about 350,000 clones, 80% to 90% seen once. This CDR3 is built from 16 residues. From germline, CDR1 is SGDLS and CDR2 YYNGEE. V was trimmed by 2 bases and J by 2 bases, leaving 16 bases between them. Sample treatment: some 20 received Ad26.COV2.S at low or high dose, single or two shots; five or six received placebo; per-sample allocation not given. Collection of samples fell on day 63 after the first vaccine or placebo injection.

This material consisted of peripheral blood, taken in a trial of Ad26.COV2.S vaccine versus placebo. This chain links TRBV9 with TRBJ1-2; D is undetermined. The receptor was isolated from a person between 18 and 65 years old who received the Ad26.COV2.S COVID-19 vaccine or a placebo. CDR3 region: CASSVHVEMGNYGYTF. For the CDR3, the DNA is TGTGCCAGCAGCGTCCACGTGGAGATGGGGAACTATGGCTACACCTTC. Full variable domain (rest looked up from reference TRBV9 and TRBJ1-2): DSGVTQTPKHLITATGQRVTLRCSPRSGDLSVYWYQQSLDQGLQFLIQYYNGEERAKGNILERFSAQQFPDLHSELNLSSLELGDSALYFCASSVHVEMGNYGYTFGSGTRLTVV.